One sample yielded the 8 T cell receptor beta chains listed below, sequenced in a study of IL-17A CD8 T cells in psoriatic arthritis synovium. IL-17A and IFNgamma secretion assays labeled CD3+ T cells stimulated less than 1.9 hours with PMA and ionomycin. Psoriatic arthritis patients had synovial fluid drawn from joints that were actively inflamed. TCRdb keeps only in-frame clones here, not all; method: immunoSEQ multiplex PCR. The sample lists about 2,200 clones; over 55% were seen once. Sample: IFN-gamma+ CD8+ T cells from synovial fluid. Sample subset: IL-17A-IFNgamma+ memory CD8+ (Tc1) cells. These receptors came from a human donor with psoriatic arthritis.

On this clone: This specimen includes other DNA sequences encoding the same CDR3. The chain has TRBV9 and TRBJ2-3; possible D gene TRBD2, 6 bases. V was shortened by 3 bases and J by 5 bases, with 10 bases between the two germline ends. Per the germline V gene, CDR1 is SGDLS and CDR2 is YYNGEE. The CDR3 spans 13 residues. The CDR3: CASSGRAEDTQYF. The CDR3 nucleotides read TGTGCCAGCAGCGGGAGGGCGGAAGATACGCAGTATTTT.

CDR3 protein: CATRSSGRFNEQFF. In DNA, the CDR3 is TGTGCCACCCGAAGTAGCGGGAGGTTCAATGAGCAGTTCTTC. This chain uses TRBV2 with TRBJ2-1; 10 nucleotides match TRBD2. The V and J ends lost 10 bases and 6 bases, in that order; junction bases with no gene match: 9. Germline-derived CDR1 and CDR2 are SNHLY and FYNNEI. The CDR3 has 14 amino acids.

This clone occurred once. The chain uses TRBV6-1 and TRBJ2-7, with D perhaps matching TRBD1 or TRBD2 (5 bases each). The V gene lost 8 bases and the J gene lost 6 bases, with 11 bases spanning the gap. CDR3 length: 11 residues. Germline V gene data show CDR1 as MNHNS and CDR2 as SASEGT. This CDR3 is CASSDGAEQYF. CDR3 nucleotides: TGTGCCAGCTCAGACGGGGCCGAGCAGTACTTC.

This chain links TRBV6-4 with TRBJ1-5, with 7 nucleotides matching TRBD1. Germline V gives CDR1 MRHNA, CDR2 SNTAGT. The CDR3 is 15 amino acids. With V trimmed by 0 bases and J by 1 base, 0 bases remained unmatched. CDR3 sequence reads: CASSDSGGSNQPQHF. Written as DNA, the CDR3 is TGTGCCAGCAGTGACTCAGGGGGCAGCAATCAGCCCCAGCATTTT.

Notes on this clone: At one boundary the junction diverges from the germline segment, which might be a read error. V usage is TRBV4-1 and J usage is TRBJ2-1; the match to TRBD2 covers 11 bases. The CDR3 covers 15 residues. CDR1 and CDR2 from the germline V gene are MGHRA and YSYEKL. The CDR3: CASSQATSGTLEQFF. The CDR3 region has the DNA TGCGCCAGCAGTCAAGCGACTAGCGGGACCCTCGAGCAGTTCTTC.

V is TRBV6-4 and J is TRBJ2-1, with unresolved D. Germline V gives CDR1 MRHNA, CDR2 SNTAGT. The CDR3 covers 13 residues. Trimming took off 3 bases at V and 9 bases at J, with 12 bases between the two ends. CDR3 protein: CASSEGERPEQFF. CDR3 DNA sequence: TGTGCCAGCAGTGAAGGAGAGCGTCCTGAGCAGTTCTTC.

The chain uses TRBV11-3 and TRBJ2-3, with 8 bases identical to TRBD2. The CDR3 totals 14 residues. Trimming took 5 bases from V and 4 from J; bases not matched to a gene: 5. Germline CDR1 reads SGHNT; CDR2 reads YENEEA. The CDR3 is CASSTRTSPDTQYF. CDR3 DNA: TGTGCCAGCAGCACCCGGACTAGCCCAGATACGCAGTATTTT.

CDR3 protein: CASSPPWGKQYF. The CDR3 DNA sequence: TGTGCCAGCAGCCCCCCTTGGGGTAAGCAGTACTTC. V and J are TRBV7-9 and TRBJ2-7; D is uncertain. Trimming pared 5 bases from V and 8 bases from J, leaving 13 bases between. Germline V gene lookup returns CDR1 SEHNR and CDR2 FQNEAQ (reference sequence). The CDR3 covers 12 residues.